Reported below is one TCR beta chain. This record comes from a study of memory CD4+ T cells and cytomegalovirus serostatus. Looking at the study overall: This sample comes from healthy Belgian adults, under 10 CMV seropositive, under 25 seronegative.

The ends lost 7 bases at V and 5 bases at J; junction bases unmatched: 9. The CDR3 has 14 residues. Germline V lookup: CDR1 MDHEN, CDR2 SYDVKM. The sort gate was single viable CD3+CD4+CD8-CD45RO+ cells for memory CD4+ T cells. Original methodology: After removing out-of-frame reads, 2,204,828 distinct TCRbeta sequences remained. Profiling relied on immunoSEQ multiplex PCR, and the TCRdb table lists in-frame clones only, not all of them. The D gene and trimming were derived from the DNA, and the V and J assignments and clone size from that table. Of approximately 50,000 clones in the sample, around 80% were seen once.

The sequencing sample was made of memory CD4+ T cells from blood. V is TRBV28 and J is TRBJ1-1, with TRBD1 identical over 8 bases. This clonotype was sampled from an adult in good health and CMV-seronegative. In nucleotides, the CDR3 is TGTGCCAGCAAAGGACAGGGAGGTTGGACTGAAGCTTTCTTT. Its protein product is CASKGQGGWTEAFF.